This T cell receptor (beta chain) was captured in a study of CD8+CD57+ T cells in acquired aplastic anemia. Previously, flow cytometry had revealed CD8+CD57+ cell expansion in the patients chosen for sequencing. Trimming stripped 1 base from V and 9 bases from J, with 10 bases between. There are 14 residues in the CDR3. Germline V CDR1 and CDR2: SNHLY, FYNNEI. TCR beta VDJ and CDR3 profiling used genomic DNA as template. One entry per CDR3 protein results from TCRdb running MiXCR on the reads. The top ten hold 1.8% of the sample, which has under 200,000 distinct CDR3 sequences, roughly 50% seen once. V and J are TRBV2 and TRBJ1-6; tentatively, D is TRBD1 (5 bases). The sequenced sample consisted of sorted CD4+, CD8+, or CD8+CD57+ T cells (not recorded which) from PBMCs. This TCR derives from a human donor with aplastic anemia. CDR3 sequence reads: CASSEGGYVSPLHF. The CDR3 DNA is TGTGCCAGCAGTGAAGGGGGGTATGTTTCACCCCTCCACTTT.